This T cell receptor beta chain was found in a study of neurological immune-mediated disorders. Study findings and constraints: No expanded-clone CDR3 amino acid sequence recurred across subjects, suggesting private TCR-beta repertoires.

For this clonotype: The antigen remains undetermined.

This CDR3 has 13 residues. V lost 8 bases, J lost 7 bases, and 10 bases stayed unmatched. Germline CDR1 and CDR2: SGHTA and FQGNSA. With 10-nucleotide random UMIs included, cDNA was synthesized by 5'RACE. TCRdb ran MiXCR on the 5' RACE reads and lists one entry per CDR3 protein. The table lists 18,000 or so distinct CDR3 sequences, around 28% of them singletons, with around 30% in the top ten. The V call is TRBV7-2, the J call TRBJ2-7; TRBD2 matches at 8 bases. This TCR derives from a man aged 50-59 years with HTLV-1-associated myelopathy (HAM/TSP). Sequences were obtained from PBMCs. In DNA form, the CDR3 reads TGTGCCAGCGGCCAAGCGGGGGCGCGAGAGCAGTACTTC. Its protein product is CASGQAGAREQYF.